These 32 T cell receptor beta chains share one sample of origin, sequenced in a study of T cell repertoires in cytomegalovirus infection. TCRdb re-derived calls from the reads in MiXCR, one entry per CDR3 protein. Altogether under 350,000 distinct CDR3 sequences are present, more than 8% being singletons, with the ten largest covering 3.5% to 4.5%. Sequencing input: PBMCs. The receptors were gathered from a human donor in good health (CMV status not recorded). Some clones in this sample may be carry-over from other donors' samples.

This chain joins TRBV2 and TRBJ1-6, with TRBD1 matching over 7 bases. The CDR3 totals 13 residues. The germline V gene encodes CDR1 SNHLY and CDR2 FYNNEI. The V and J ends lost 7 bases and 9 bases, in that order; junction bases with no gene match: 6. The DNA of the CDR3 is TGTGCCAGCAATGAGGGGGCCTCTTCACCCCTCCACTTT. Translation: CASNEGASSPLHF.

This chain uses TRBV6-2 or TRBV6-3 with TRBJ1-1, with D possibly matching TRBD1 (6 bases). Germline lookup yields CDR1 MNHEY and CDR2 SVGEGT. The CDR3 is 14 residues long. The V gene lost 8 bases and the J gene lost 2 bases, with 15 bases spanning the gap. The chain's CDR3 is CASAQGGQNTEAFF. CDR3 sequence (DNA): TGTGCCAGCGCCCAAGGGGGGCAAAACACTGAAGCTTTCTTT.

This clonotype has at least ten counts. The chain links TRBV7-8 to TRBJ2-3; 15 bases match TRBD2. The trim removed 6 bases at V and 2 bases at J, leaving 6 bases unmatched. The CDR3 is made up of 17 amino acids. CDR1 is SGHVS and CDR2 is FQNEAQ in the germline V gene. The CDR3 DNA is TGTGCCAGCAGAAAGGGGACTAGCGGGGGGTTCACAGATACGCAGTATTTT. Its protein is CASRKGTSGGFTDTQYF.

This clonotype was recorded at least ten times. CDR3 DNA: TGTGCCAGCAGTGACCGATCCGATTATAGCTACGAGCAGTACTTC. Its protein is CASSDRSDYSYEQYF. The gene calls are TRBV25-1 and TRBJ2-7; D uncertain. The ends were cut back, 3 bases at V and 3 bases at J, with 15 bases in the middle. The germline V gene encodes CDR1 MGHDK and CDR2 SYGVNS. This CDR3 region has 15 residues.

Ten or more counts support this clonotype. The chain couples TRBV11-2 to TRBJ2-1; D is perhaps TRBD1 (5 bases). Germline CDR1 reads SGHAT; CDR2 reads FQNNGV. The CDR3 sequence is 17 residues long. V was pared by 0 bases and J by 0 bases, with 12 bases between. The CDR3 protein is CASSLDQGRRSYNEQFF. For the CDR3, the DNA is TGTGCCAGCAGCTTAGATCAGGGCAGACGCTCCTACAATGAGCAGTTCTTC.

J is TRBJ2-1 and V is TRBV20-1; 9 bases fit TRBD2. Germline V gene data show CDR1 as DFQATT and CDR2 as SNEGSKA (reference sequence). Losses at the gene ends were 0 bases for V and 5 bases for J; bases not matched to a gene: 8. The CDR3 length is 16 residues. As DNA, the CDR3 is TGCAGTGCTAGAGACCCCTGGCGGGGGGGGAACAATGAGCAGTTCTTC. It is translated as CSARDPWRGGNNEQFF.

This clonotype has more than one count but fewer than ten. The J gene is TRBJ1-1, the V gene TRBV19; a weak D match, TRBD1 (5 bases). Germline V lookup: CDR1 LNHDA, CDR2 SQIVND (reference sequence). The CDR3 is 15 amino acids. V lost 6 bases, J lost 5 bases, and 19 bases lay in between. CDR3 in DNA: TGTGCCAGTAGCCCTGCCGGGGGAGGTGGGACTGAAGCTTTCTTT. Protein sequence: CASSPAGGGGTEAFF.

Here the CDR3 reads CASSYEGTNSPLHF. The CDR3 DNA is TGTGCCAGCAGTTACGAGGGTACGAATTCACCCCTCCACTTT. V is TRBV6-5 and J is TRBJ1-6, with no clear D. Germline CDR1 MNHEY, CDR2 SVGAGI. The CDR3 has 14 residues. Between the trimmed V and J ends, which lost 2 bases and 7 bases, there was a span of 9 bases.

The genes are TRBV5-1 and TRBJ2-7; perhaps TRBD1 as D (6 bases). V was trimmed by 3 bases and J by 3 bases, leaving 19 bases between them. The CDR3 loop spans 16 amino acids. Germline V gene sequence: CDR1 SGHRS, CDR2 YFSETQ. The CDR3 DNA sequence: TGCGCCAGCAGCTCCACAGGGAACCCCCCCCTCTACGAGCAGTACTTC. This gives the protein CASSSTGNPPLYEQYF.

This clonotype was detected ten times or more. J is TRBJ2-7 and V is TRBV7-6; 7 nucleotides match TRBD1. The J segment lost 3 bases and the V segment lost 5 bases, leaving 7 bases of the junction unmatched. The germline V gene has CDR1 SGHVS and CDR2 FNYEAQ. The CDR3 has 14 residues. As DNA, the CDR3 is TGTGCCAGCAGCGTCCGGGACAGCTACTACGAGCAGTACTTC. Translation gives CASSVRDSYYEQYF.

The chain carries TRBV19 and TRBJ1-5, with 9 bases matching TRBD1. This CDR3 comprises 16 residues. CDR1 is LNHDA, CDR2 SQIVND, per germline (reference sequence). J lost 1 base, V lost 6 bases, and 7 bases had no gene match. The CDR3 reads CASRIYGTGSNQPQHF. In DNA, the CDR3 is TGTGCCAGTAGGATATACGGGACAGGGAGCAATCAGCCCCAGCATTTT.

This rearrangement joins TRBV6-2 or TRBV6-3 to TRBJ2-5; TRBD2 agrees at 7 bases. The CDR3 totals 13 residues. V shed 9 bases, J shed 2 bases, and the junction held 6 bases outside the gene matches. Per germline, CDR1 MNHEY and CDR2 SVGEGT. The CDR3 here is CASKSGGQETQYF. DNA of the CDR3: TGTGCCAGTAAGTCGGGAGGACAAGAGACCCAGTACTTC.

Notes on this clonotype: This may stem from a read error, because a much larger clone lies one nucleotide away. The chain uses TRBV7-2 and TRBJ1-4, with D perhaps TRBD1 (6 bases). This CDR3 spans 14 amino acids. The germline V and J ends were trimmed by 5 bases and 3 bases, with 10 bases remaining between them. Germline CDR1 SGHTA, CDR2 FQGNSA. The CDR3 sequence: CASSPDRSNEKLFF. The CDR3, as DNA: TGTGCCAGCAGCCCGGACAGATCTAATGAAAAACTGTTTTTT.

This clonotype has more than one count but fewer than ten. The genes are TRBV29-1 and TRBJ2-1, with 7 bases matching TRBD2. Per germline, CDR1 SQVTM and CDR2 ANQGSEA. After removal of 4 bases from V and 5 bases from J, the junction contained 11 bases not matched to a gene. This CDR3 spans 15 amino acids. The CDR3: CSVVMSGTLDNEQFF. The CDR3 DNA is TGCAGCGTTGTTATGAGCGGGACCCTAGACAATGAGCAGTTCTTC.

This clonotype was detected ten times or more. The chain is built from TRBV6-5 and TRBJ1-6; D call uncertain. The CDR3 spans 15 residues. Trimming stripped 4 bases from V and 7 bases from J, with 14 bases between. Germline V gene lookup returns CDR1 MNHEY and CDR2 SVGAGI. The CDR3 loop reads CASSLIAAKNSPLHF. The CDR3 DNA reads TGTGCCAGCAGTTTGATCGCGGCTAAAAATTCACCCCTCCACTTT.

The V and J genes are TRBV12-3 or TRBV12-4 and TRBJ1-1, with D possibly TRBD1 on 6 matching bases. The CDR3 sequence is 13 residues long. V lost 10 bases and J 2 bases, leaving 14 bases between the germline ends. The CDR3 DNA reads as TGTGCCATCAAGACAGGCACAAACACTGAAGCTTTCTTT. Protein: CAIKTGTNTEAFF.

V and J are TRBV4-3 and TRBJ2-7; D gene uncertain. Germline CDR1 LGHNA, CDR2 YSLEER. CDR3 length: 13 residues. V gave up 1 base and J gave up 8 bases, with 12 bases separating them. The CDR3 spells CASSQAPSPQQYF. CDR3 in DNA: TGCGCCAGCAGCCAAGCTCCCTCCCCACAGCAGTACTTC.

This clonotype has just a few counts. The rearrangement links TRBV20-1 to TRBJ2-7; TRBD1 matches 10 bases. Germline values: CDR1 DFQATT, CDR2 SNEGSKA (reference sequence). With 7 bases clipped from V and 7 bases from J, the junction kept 10 bases outside the gene matches. The CDR3 spans 13 residues. Here the CDR3 reads CSGRDRGYGEQYF. CDR3 DNA sequence: TGCAGTGGCCGGGACAGGGGCTATGGTGAGCAGTACTTC.

The chain joins TRBV4-1 to TRBJ2-7; 7 bases are shared with TRBD1. CDR1 is MGHRA, CDR2 YSYEKL, per germline. CDR3 length equals 16 residues. V was pared by 4 bases and J by 1 base, with 10 bases of the junction left unmatched. CDR3 nucleotides: TGCGCCAGCAGCCCCCGCACAGGGGTTACTTCCTACGAGCAGTACTTC. It translates to CASSPRTGVTSYEQYF.

This clonotype was observed a handful of times. V gene TRBV6-8 combines with J gene TRBJ2-1; 13 positions agree with TRBD2. Germline trimming cut 7 bases from V and 7 bases from J; bases unmatched to any gene: 10. The CDR3 runs 16 residues. Looked up from germline, CDR1 is MNHGY and CDR2 is SAAAGT. CDR3 coding DNA: TGTGCCAGCATCGGACTAGCGGGAGTAGGATTAAATGAGCAGTTCTTC. Translated, it gives CASIGLAGVGLNEQFF.

The table lists this clonotype with many counts. This rearrangement joins TRBV28 to TRBJ2-7; D not certain. Trimming stripped 5 bases from V and 3 bases from J, with 5 bases between. The germline gives CDR1 MDHEN, CDR2 SYDVKM. There are 11 residues in the CDR3. This CDR3 is CASSPRYEQYF. The CDR3 DNA sequence: TGTGCCAGCAGTCCTCGCTACGAGCAGTACTTC.

This rearrangement joins TRBV12-3 or TRBV12-4 to TRBJ1-1; D is unresolved. The CDR3 is 10 amino acids. Trimming cost V 6 bases and J 5 bases, with 4 bases left between them. The CDR3 spells CASRGTEAFF. CDR3 sequence (DNA): TGTGCCAGCAGGGGTACTGAAGCTTTCTTT.

This clonotype was seen at least ten times. The chain links TRBV12-3 or TRBV12-4 to TRBJ1-2; D unresolved. Trimming shortened V by 3 bases and J by 3 bases, and 8 bases separated the two germline ends. CDR3 length: 13 amino acids. CDR3 in amino acids: CASSFTQDYGYTF. CDR3 sequence (DNA): TGTGCCAGCAGTTTTACCCAGGACTATGGCTACACCTTC.

The chain recombines TRBV2 with TRBJ2-1; D call uncertain. Germline V lookup: CDR1 SNHLY, CDR2 FYNNEI. The CDR3 is 14 amino acids. Trimming removed 8 bases at V and 0 bases at J, with 11 bases between. CDR3 amino acids: CASRRVGSYNEQFF. DNA for the CDR3: TGTGCCAGCCGTCGAGTGGGCTCCTACAATGAGCAGTTCTTC.

This clonotype was counted only a few times. This sequence joins TRBV6-8 and TRBJ2-7; D uncertain. Germline CDR1 is MNHGY and CDR2 is SAAAGT. The V and J ends lost 4 bases and 6 bases respectively, with 13 bases between them. The CDR3 is 13 amino acids. CDR3 DNA sequence: TGTGCCAGCAGTTCACCCTTATTAGCCGAGCAGTACTTC. Amino acids: CASSSPLLAEQYF.

Only a few counts were recorded for this clonotype. This rearrangement joins TRBV6-2 or TRBV6-3 to TRBJ2-1; TRBD2 matches at 7 bases. CDR1 and CDR2 (germline): MNHEY, SVGEGT. Trimming at V came to 7 bases and at J to 8 bases, leaving 14 bases not matched to a gene. CDR3 length: 15 amino acids. CDR3 bases: TGTGCCAGCAAATCCCGCGGGAGAAAGGGCGATGAGCAGTTCTTC. Its protein product is CASKSRGRKGDEQFF.

This clonotype was observed at least ten times. The chain carries TRBV12-3 or TRBV12-4 and TRBJ1-1; 7 nucleotides agree with TRBD1. This CDR3 contains 15 residues. J was trimmed by 0 bases and V by 3 bases; bases with no gene match: 4. DNA of the CDR3: TGTGCCAGCAGTTTTAGGGGGCCGATGAACACTGAAGCTTTCTTT. It codes for CASSFRGPMNTEAFF.

This clonotype occurred a few times. The chain combines TRBV12-3 or TRBV12-4 with TRBJ2-7, with D perhaps assigned TRBD1 or TRBD2 (5 bases each). Trimming shortened V by 3 bases and J by 5 bases, and 14 bases separated the two germline ends. The CDR3 is 14 residues long. In nucleotides, the CDR3 is TGTGCCAGCAGTTTCGGTGTCAGGGAGAACGAGCAGTACTTC. Amino acids: CASSFGVRENEQYF.

This clonotype has only one observation. The CDR3 bases are TGTGCCAGCAGCGACGGATTCTACGAGCAGTACTTC. It yields the protein CASSDGFYEQYF. The V gene is TRBV7-2, the J gene TRBJ2-7; D is uncertain. CDR1 SGHTA and CDR2 FQGNSA come from the germline V gene. The CDR3 spans 12 residues. V lost 5 bases and J lost 3, with 8 bases in between.

There are many counts of this clonotype. The rearrangement joins TRBV4-2 to TRBJ2-7, with TRBD2 matching over 9 bases. Trimming removed 0 bases from V and 0 bases from J; junction bases left unmatched: 6. The CDR3 length is 17 residues. Looked up from germline, CDR1 is LGHNA and CDR2 is YNFKEQ. CDR3 sequence reads: CASSQEGPAGGSYEQYF. For the CDR3, the DNA is TGTGCCAGCAGCCAAGAGGGTCCAGCGGGGGGCTCCTACGAGCAGTACTTC.

The rearrangement joins TRBV4-2 to TRBJ2-3, with D possibly TRBD1 on 5 matching bases. Germline CDR1 is LGHNA and CDR2 is YNFKEQ. The CDR3 contains 13 residues. V dropped 4 bases and J dropped 7 bases, with 12 bases sitting between them. DNA for the CDR3: TGTGCCAGCAGCCCCCTGACAGCTAATACGCAGTATTTT. Translated, it gives CASSPLTANTQYF.

V usage is TRBV19 and J usage is TRBJ1-5; D possibly corresponds to TRBD1 (6 bases). The CDR3 runs to 14 residues. V was trimmed by 5 bases and J by 6 bases, leaving 14 bases between them. Germline V gene data show CDR1 as LNHDA and CDR2 as SQIVND (reference sequence). Written as DNA, the CDR3 is TGTGCCAGTAGTGTCCGGGACACCCCTCAGCCCCAGCATTTT. It translates to CASSVRDTPQPQHF.